Below are 8 T cell receptor beta chains sequenced from a single sample in a study of early T cells in non-severe SARS-CoV-2 infection. TCRdb analysed the 5' RACE reads with MiXCR anew, one entry per CDR3 protein. Counted here are some 77,000 distinct CDR3 sequences, around 16% occurring once; the ten biggest clones make up 2.9%. The sequencing input was whole blood. The receptors originated from an adult who was a healthcare worker with PCR-confirmed SARS-CoV-2 infection or an uninfected control (not recorded which).

This clonotype was counted between two and nine times. The chain has TRBV5-1 and TRBJ2-7; possible D gene TRBD2, 6 bases. Germline V gene sequence: CDR1 SGHRS, CDR2 YFSETQ. The length of the CDR3 is 12 residues. V lost 4 bases, J lost 5 bases, and 10 bases lay in between. This CDR3 reads CASSAGLNEQYF. The CDR3 DNA reads TGCGCCAGCAGCGCGGGACTTAACGAGCAGTACTTC.

This clonotype was seen a few times. V is TRBV12-3 or TRBV12-4 and J is TRBJ1-4; D unclear. V gave up 7 bases and J gave up 8 bases, with 20 bases separating them. This CDR3 spans 15 amino acids. For the CDR3, the DNA is TGTGCCAGCACTAGCAAGGTTCCGCCTTGGGAAAAACTGTTTTTT. Translated: CASTSKVPPWEKLFF.

This clonotype was counted a few times. This rearrangement joins TRBV18 to TRBJ1-5; D possibly corresponds to TRBD1 (6 bases). Trimming removed 4 bases at V and 2 bases at J, with 12 bases between. The CDR3 runs to 15 residues. Germline values: CDR1 KGHSH, CDR2 LQKENI. CDR3 amino acids: CASSLSPGGNQPQHF. The CDR3 region has the DNA TGTGCCAGCTCACTTTCCCCAGGGGGCAATCAGCCCCAGCATTTT.

There are a few counts of this clonotype. V is TRBV11-2 and J is TRBJ2-3; D ambiguous. The CDR3 covers 14 residues. Trimming pared 3 bases from V and 2 bases from J, leaving 9 bases between. The germline V gene encodes CDR1 SGHAT and CDR2 FQNNGV. In DNA, the CDR3 is TGTGCCAGCAGCTTGAGTGGCTACACAGATACGCAGTATTTT. Translation: CASSLSGYTDTQYF.

This clonotype was found a few times. The V gene is TRBV7-9, the J gene TRBJ2-2, with 8 positions matching TRBD2. CDR3 length: 15 residues. J was trimmed by 7 bases and V by 3 bases; bases with no gene match: 7. Germline lookup yields CDR1 SEHNR and CDR2 FQNEAQ (reference sequence). The CDR3, as DNA: TGTGCCAGCAGCTTCACGGGAGGGCTTGGCGGGGAGCTGTTTTTT. This translates into CASSFTGGLGGELFF. The full variable domain, completed using reference TRBV7-9 and TRBJ2-2, is DTGVSQNPRHKITKRGQNVTFRCDPISEHNRLYWYRQTLGQGPEFLTYFQNEAQLEKSRLLSDRFSAERPKGSFSTLEIQRTEQGDSAMYLCASSFTGGLGGELFFGEGSRLTVL.

The CDR3 loop is CSVEWGFGEKLFF. The CDR3 DNA follows: TGCAGCGTTGAGTGGGGGTTCGGTGAAAAACTGTTTTTT. The chain recombines TRBV29-1 with TRBJ1-4; D perhaps matches TRBD1 (5 bases). V lost 3 bases to trimming and J lost 7 bases, with 12 bases between them. In germline, CDR1 is SQVTM, CDR2 ANQGSEA. This CDR3 region has 13 residues.

With respect to this clonotype: Possible read error: a much larger clone is one base away. This sequence joins TRBV6-2 or TRBV6-3 and TRBJ1-2; 7 bases fit TRBD1. CDR1 and CDR2 (germline): MNHEY, SVGEGT. This CDR3 is 14 amino acids long. V lost 0 bases and J lost 3; bases outside the gene matches: 1. The CDR3 here is CASSYSTGYYGYTF. CDR3 bases: TGTGCCAGCAGTTACTCGACAGGGTACTATGGCTACACCTTC.

This clonotype was seen only a few times. The rearrangement joins TRBV11-3 to TRBJ2-1; 7 bases line up with TRBD1. Germline CDR1 reads SGHNT; CDR2 reads YENEEA. This CDR3 has 14 residues. The V segment lost 5 bases and the J segment 4 bases; nucleotides outside the gene matches: 5. CDR3: CASSPQTGYNEQFF. Here the CDR3 DNA reads TGTGCCAGCAGCCCCCAGACAGGGTACAATGAGCAGTTCTTC.